What follows are 25 T cell receptor beta chains derived from one specimen sequenced in a study of blood T cells in healthy people across ages. A second PCR of about 6 to 11 cycles used a sample-barcoded 5' primer and a J-beta primer mix. Using its own MiXCR run on the 5' RACE reads, TCRdb lists one record per CDR3 protein. The sample yields hundreds of thousands of distinct CDR3 sequences, around three fifths seen once. The sequencing sample was made of blood. These receptors all come from a man in his sixties in good health.

This rearrangement joins TRBV6-5 to TRBJ1-2, with D perhaps TRBD1 (5 bases). CDR1 and CDR2 (germline): MNHEY, SVGAGI. Trimming shortened V by 2 bases and J by 2 bases, and 12 bases separated the two germline ends. CDR3 length equals 15 residues. The CDR3 DNA reads TGTGCCAGCAGTTACACGGGGCGGGGGAACTATGGCTACACCTTC. This codes for CASSYTGRGNYGYTF.

This clonotype was seen a handful of times. The CDR3 loop reads CASSLTGGTYNEQFF. CDR3 in DNA: TGTGCCAGCAGCTTAACAGGGGGAACCTACAATGAGCAGTTCTTC. This chain connects TRBV6-6 to TRBJ2-1, with TRBD1 matching 8 bases. Germline CDR1 MNHNY, CDR2 SVGAGI (reference sequence). The length of the CDR3 is 15 residues. V lost 6 bases, J lost 2 bases, and 6 bases stayed unmatched.

CDR3 in DNA: TGTGCCAGCAGCCCCGGACAGGGGTTAGTGGAGACCCAGTACTTC. It codes for CASSPGQGLVETQYF. V usage is TRBV3-1 and J usage is TRBJ2-5; 9 bases map to TRBD1. Germline V gene data show CDR1 as LGHDT and CDR2 as YNNKEL (reference sequence). V trimming: 4 bases; J trimming: 5 bases; junction bases outside the gene matches: 8. This CDR3 has 15 residues.

A single count supports this clonotype. V usage is TRBV20-1 and J usage is TRBJ2-1; D is undetermined. Germline V gene lookup returns CDR1 DFQATT and CDR2 SNEGSKA (reference sequence). The V end was cut by 3 bases, the J end by 13 bases, with 19 bases between. CDR3 length: 13 amino acids. As DNA, the CDR3 is TGCAGTGCTAGGGGTGGGGTACAAGAGACCCAGTTCTTC. This encodes CSARGGVQETQFF.

This clonotype was counted a few times. The chain uses TRBV12-3 or TRBV12-4 and TRBJ1-2; D is unresolved. V was shortened by 6 bases and J by 8 bases, with 19 bases between the two germline ends. This CDR3 spans 14 amino acids. CDR3: CASSPRRLGMGYTF. The CDR3 DNA reads as TGTGCCAGCAGCCCCCGGCGTTTGGGGATGGGCTACACCTTC.

The genes are TRBV7-2 and TRBJ1-1; D gene uncertain. Trimming shortened V by 1 base and J by 1 base, and 10 bases separated the two germline ends. The CDR3 runs 15 residues. In germline, CDR1 is SGHTA, CDR2 FQGNSA. In DNA, the CDR3 is TGTGCCAGCAGCTTAGTAACGACGGGGAACACTGAAGCTTTCTTT. Translated: CASSLVTTGNTEAFF.

The rearrangement uses TRBV7-9 and TRBJ2-7; D is undetermined. This CDR3 is 14 amino acids long. Germline assignment: CDR1 SEHNR and CDR2 FQNEAQ (reference sequence). The V and J ends lost 1 base and 1 base respectively, with 8 bases between them. CDR3 region: CASSLGAASYEQYF. DNA of the CDR3: TGTGCCAGCAGCTTAGGGGCAGCGTCCTACGAGCAGTACTTC.

The table lists this clonotype with a few counts. This chain links TRBV25-1 with TRBJ2-1; D might be TRBD1 (6 bases). The CDR3 loop spans 19 amino acids. Looked up from germline, CDR1 is MGHDK and CDR2 is SYGVNS. Trimming took 3 bases from V and 0 from J, leaving 21 bases between them. CDR3 nucleotides: TGTGCCAGCAGTGACATACGTCGGGACACCATAAGCTCCTACAATGAGCAGTTCTTC. Translating it yields CASSDIRRDTISSYNEQFF.

A few counts support this clonotype. This chain connects TRBV29-1 to TRBJ2-1, with D possibly being TRBD1 (5 bases). This CDR3 has 18 residues. CDR1 is SQVTM, CDR2 ANQGSEA, per germline. With 3 bases removed from V and 2 bases from J, the gap between germline ends came to 23 bases. In DNA form, the CDR3 reads TGCAGCGTTGACTCTGTTGGTTGGCAGGGAAAAGCCTACAATGAGCAGTTCTTC. Residues: CSVDSVGWQGKAYNEQFF.

The V call is TRBV12-3 or TRBV12-4, the J call TRBJ2-5, with 8 bases matching TRBD2. With V trimmed by 6 bases and J by 5 bases, 5 bases remained unmatched. The CDR3 sequence is 13 residues long. In nucleotides, the CDR3 is TGTGCCAGCAGCGGGGGGGCAGGGGAGACCCAGTACTTC. This encodes CASSGGAGETQYF.

The V call is TRBV12-1, the J call TRBJ2-7; no check of the table's D call, TRBD1, against the DNA was made. TRBV12-1 is a pseudogene segment. This CDR3 contains 15 residues. The CDR3 DNA sequence: TGTGCCAGCAGCTCCCGGGACAACCCTCACTACGAGCAGTACTTC. Encoded protein: CASSSRDNPHYEQYF.

This clonotype showed up just a few times. This chain joins TRBV6-6 and TRBJ2-5; D possibly corresponds to TRBD1 (6 bases). The CDR3 contains 14 residues. Germline V gives CDR1 MNHNY, CDR2 SVGAGI (reference sequence). V lost 0 bases to trimming and J lost 2 bases, with 7 bases between them. Written as DNA, the CDR3 is TGTGCCAGCAGTTACTCCGGACAGCAAGAGACCCAGTACTTC. It specifies CASSYSGQQETQYF.

The rearrangement uses TRBV12-3 or TRBV12-4 and TRBJ2-3; TRBD2 might be the D (6 bases). The CDR3 covers 14 residues. Trimming removed 6 bases at V and 4 bases at J, with 14 bases between. Written as DNA, the CDR3 is TGTGCCAGCAGACCTACTAGCAGTGCAGATACGCAGTATTTT. Residues: CASRPTSSADTQYF.

V is TRBV5-1 and J is TRBJ2-3, with TRBD1 identical over 7 bases. CDR1 and CDR2 from the germline V gene are SGHRS and YFSETQ. The junction had 8 bases not matched to a gene; V was cut back by 2 bases and J by 2 bases. This CDR3 comprises 16 residues. The CDR3 coding sequence is TGCGCCAGCAGCTTCACAGGGGTTGGACCCACAGATACGCAGTATTTT. This codes for CASSFTGVGPTDTQYF. The whole variable domain, remainder taken from reference TRBV5-1 and TRBJ2-3, is KAGVTQTPRYLIKTRGQQVTLSCSPISGHRSVSWYQQTPGQGLQFLFEYFSETQRNKGNFPGRFSGRQFSNSRSEMNVSTLELGDSALYLCASSFTGVGPTDTQYFGPGTRLTVL.

This clonotype was seen a handful of times. This chain connects TRBV9 to TRBJ2-3; 11 bases are shared with TRBD2. This CDR3 has 16 residues. From germline, CDR1 is SGDLS and CDR2 YYNGEE. The V gene end was trimmed by 3 bases and the J gene end by 3 bases; junction bases not matched to a gene: 6. The CDR3 sequence: CASSAQTSGVTDTQYF. In nucleotides, the CDR3 is TGTGCCAGCAGCGCGCAGACTAGCGGGGTAACAGATACGCAGTATTTT. Complete variable domain (other parts from reference TRBV9 and TRBJ2-3): DSGVTQTPKHLITATGQRVTLRCSPRSGDLSVYWYQQSLDQGLQFLIQYYNGEERAKGNILERFSAQQFPDLHSELNLSSLELGDSALYFCASSAQTSGVTDTQYFGPGTRLTVL.

This clonotype was recorded only once. A much larger clone lies a single base off, so this may be a read error. The V gene is TRBV7-2, the J gene TRBJ2-5, with D tentatively TRBD2 (6 bases). The CDR3 totals 15 residues. Germline V lookup: CDR1 SGHTA, CDR2 FQGNSA. CDR3 nucleotide sequence: TGTGCCAGCAGCTTAGCGGGGACTGCACAAGTGACCCAGTACTTC. It encodes CASSLAGTAQVTQYF. The full variable domain, rest sourced from reference TRBV7-2 and TRBJ2-5, is GAGVSQSPSNKVTEKGKDVELRCDPISGHTALYWYRQSLGQGLEFLIYFQGNSAPDKSGLPSDRFSAERTGGSVSTLTIQRTQQEDSAVYLCASSLAGTAQVTQYFGPGTRLLVL.

The chain links TRBV12-3 or TRBV12-4 to TRBJ2-3, with D tentatively TRBD1 or TRBD2 (6 bases each). The CDR3 is 14 residues long. Between the trimmed V and J ends, which lost 8 bases and 0 bases, there was a span of 12 bases. The CDR3 coding sequence is TGTGCCAGCCGAAGGGGGGCGAGCACAGATACGCAGTATTTT. This translates into CASRRGASTDTQYF.

This clonotype was detected only a few times. This chain connects TRBV20-1 to TRBJ1-2; 7 bases align to TRBD1. This CDR3 contains 16 residues. J gave up 0 bases and V 0 bases, and 7 bases lay outside the gene matches. Germline CDR1 and CDR2: DFQATT and SNEGSKA (reference sequence). The CDR3 loop is CSARDFRDSSNYGYTF. The DNA for the CDR3 is TGCAGTGCTAGAGACTTTCGGGACAGCTCTAACTATGGCTACACCTTC.

The rearrangement joins TRBV12-3 or TRBV12-4 to TRBJ2-3; unclear D gene. V lost 9 bases and J 5 bases, leaving 9 bases between the germline ends. The CDR3 loop spans 11 amino acids. CDR3 DNA: TGTGCCAGAAGTATAGGAGATACGCAGTATTTT. As protein: CARSIGDTQYF.

The chain joins TRBV11-2 to TRBJ1-2; D is perhaps TRBD1 (5 bases). The CDR3 runs to 15 residues. Germline-derived CDR1 and CDR2 are SGHAT and FQNNGV. V gave up 6 bases and J gave up 0 bases, with 14 bases separating them. Here the CDR3 reads CASRPLGGANYGYTF. As DNA, the CDR3 is TGTGCCAGCAGACCCCTCGGGGGAGCTAACTATGGCTACACCTTC.

This clonotype was seen once. The rearrangement joins TRBV15 to TRBJ2-7; possibly TRBD1 for D (5 bases). Deletions cut 0 bases from V and 4 bases from J, with 13 bases between. Germline V CDR1 and CDR2: LNHNV, YYDKDF (reference sequence). The CDR3 runs to 15 residues. The chain's CDR3 is CATSRDRAGKYEQYF. CDR3 nucleotides: TGTGCCACCAGCAGAGATCGGGCAGGGAAATACGAGCAGTACTTC.

This chain links TRBV27 with TRBJ2-1; D assignment may be TRBD1 or TRBD2 (5 bases each). V was clipped by 6 bases and J by 7 bases, with 13 bases between them. Germline CDR1 reads MNHEY; CDR2 reads SMNVEV (reference sequence). CDR3 length equals 13 residues. CDR3 coding DNA: TGTGCCAGCAGCTGGCCGTGGGGGAATGAGCAGTTCTTC. This sequence encodes CASSWPWGNEQFF.

The DNA of the CDR3 is TGTGCCAGCAGCTTCCAGGGGGATCTGGCGACAGATACGCAGTATTTT. Residues: CASSFQGDLATDTQYF. The rearrangement links TRBV9 to TRBJ2-3; TRBD1 matches 7 bases. The ends lost 4 bases at V and 3 bases at J; junction bases unmatched: 11. Looked up from germline, CDR1 is SGDLS and CDR2 is YYNGEE. The CDR3 consists of 16 residues. Together with reference TRBV9 and TRBJ2-3, the CDR3 gives the full variable domain: DSGVTQTPKHLITATGQRVTLRCSPRSGDLSVYWYQQSLDQGLQFLIQYYNGEERAKGNILERFSAQQFPDLHSELNLSSLELGDSALYFCASSFQGDLATDTQYFGPGTRLTVL.

The sample holds one count of this clonotype. The rearrangement uses TRBV7-2 and TRBJ1-6, with D perhaps TRBD1 (6 bases). V was clipped by 2 bases and J by 5 bases, with 13 bases between them. This CDR3 has 16 residues. Germline CDR1 and CDR2: SGHTA and FQGNSA. The chain's CDR3 is CASSLFGGANNSPLHF. The CDR3 bases are TGTGCCAGCAGCTTATTCGGGGGCGCAAATAATTCACCCCTCCACTTT. Looking up the rest from reference TRBV7-2 and TRBJ1-6 gives the full variable domain: GAGVSQSPSNKVTEKGKDVELRCDPISGHTALYWYRQSLGQGLEFLIYFQGNSAPDKSGLPSDRFSAERTGGSVSTLTIQRTQQEDSAVYLCASSLFGGANNSPLHFGNGTRLTVT.

J is TRBJ2-3 and V is TRBV5-1, with D maybe TRBD2 (5 bases). The V gene's germline CDR1 is SGHRS and CDR2 YFSETQ. V was pared by 0 bases and J by 2 bases, with 13 bases between. The CDR3 totals 16 residues. CDR3: CASSLEASGLTDTQYF. CDR3 in DNA: TGCGCCAGCAGCTTGGAAGCCAGCGGACTCACAGATACGCAGTATTTT.